The 27 T cell receptor beta chains in this list originate from one sample, sequenced in a study of T cells after yellow fever vaccination. MiXCR was run by TCRdb on the 5' RACE reads, yielding one entry per CDR3 protein. In the table there are about 210,000 distinct CDR3 sequences, about 3% of which are singletons. Sequenced here: CD4+ T cells sorted from PBMCs, sampled 10 days after the yellow fever booster vaccination. Receptor source: a man between 18 and 29 years old who received the YFV17D yellow fever vaccine.

This clonotype was seen only a few times. This chain joins TRBV5-5 and TRBJ2-7; weak D call: TRBD2 (6 bases). V lost 7 bases, J lost 2 bases, and 13 bases lay in between. CDR1 and CDR2 from the germline V gene are SGHKS and YYEKEE (reference sequence). The CDR3 runs to 13 residues. The CDR3 DNA is TGTGCCAGCGGACGGGGGATTACCTACGAGCAGTACTTC. Protein product: CASGRGITYEQYF.

V gene TRBV4-1 combines with J gene TRBJ2-4; D gene ambiguous. Germline CDR1 and CDR2: MGHRA and YSYEKL. The CDR3 extends over 16 amino acids. Trimming pared 1 base from V and 0 bases from J, leaving 10 bases between. Written as DNA, the CDR3 is TGCGCCAGCAGCCAAGTCACAGCGCTAGCCAAAAACATTCAGTACTTC. It translates to CASSQVTALAKNIQYF.

This clonotype was detected ten times or more. The chain uses TRBV18 and TRBJ2-5, with TRBD1 matching over 8 bases. The CDR3 covers 17 residues. V was clipped by 2 bases and J by 7 bases; unmatched bases: 15. CDR1 and CDR2 (germline): KGHSH, LQKENI. The CDR3 sequence: CASSPATGVGSAGTQYF. The CDR3 coding sequence is TGTGCCAGCTCACCAGCGACAGGGGTTGGATCCGCAGGGACCCAGTACTTC.

The table lists this clonotype with a few counts. The chain's CDR3 is CASSRTGTKAQHF. The CDR3 coding sequence is TGTGCCAGCAGTCGTACCGGGACGAAGGCCCAGCATTTT. The rearrangement links TRBV6-5 to TRBJ1-5, with D tentatively TRBD1 (5 bases). The CDR3 has 13 amino acids. V was clipped by 5 bases and J by 11 bases, with 16 bases between them. Germline V gene sequence: CDR1 MNHEY, CDR2 SVGAGI.

Many counts were recorded for this clonotype. This chain uses TRBV12-3 or TRBV12-4 with TRBJ1-2; possibly TRBD1 for D (5 bases). Trimming stripped 3 bases from V and 5 bases from J, with 7 bases between. There are 12 residues in the CDR3. In nucleotides, the CDR3 is TGTGCCAGCAGTTTTGGGGGATATGGCTACACCTTC. Translated: CASSFGGYGYTF.

In its sample, this clonotype was seen many times. V and J are TRBV5-6 and TRBJ1-4, with D possibly TRBD1 on 5 matching bases. Trimming took off 1 base at V and 8 bases at J, with 9 bases between the two ends. The CDR3 covers 13 residues. Germline assignment: CDR1 SGHDT and CDR2 YYEEEE. The CDR3 DNA follows: TGTGCCAGCAGCTTGAGGGGAACAGAAAAACTGTTTTTT. Amino acid sequence: CASSLRGTEKLFF.

This clonotype was counted many times. This sequence joins TRBV6-6 and TRBJ2-7; D uncertain. The CDR3 contains 15 residues. V gave up 3 bases and J gave up 0 bases, with 12 bases separating them. Germline-derived CDR1 and CDR2 are MNHNY and SVGAGI (reference sequence). CDR3: CASSYRPESSYEQYV. CDR3 sequence (DNA): TGTGCCAGCAGTTATAGGCCGGAATCCTCCTACGAGCAGTACGTC.

This clonotype was counted ten times or more. The chain links TRBV2 to TRBJ2-4; D is tentatively TRBD1 or TRBD2 (5 bases each). V lost 8 bases and J lost 6, with 14 bases in between. The CDR3 length is 13 residues. The germline gives CDR1 SNHLY, CDR2 FYNNEI. In nucleotides, the CDR3 is TGTGCCAGCGTTGAGGGGATTCGAAACATTCAGTACTTC. Protein: CASVEGIRNIQYF.

This clonotype showed up many times. V is TRBV5-1 and J is TRBJ2-1, with TRBD2 matching over 9 bases. Germline-derived CDR1 and CDR2 are SGHRS and YFSETQ. There are 15 residues in the CDR3. The trim removed 1 base at V and 7 bases at J, leaving 6 bases unmatched. The CDR3 sequence is CASSLIAGVENEQFF. CDR3 DNA sequence: TGCGCCAGCAGCTTGATAGCGGGGGTGGAAAATGAGCAGTTCTTC.

This clonotype was counted at least ten times. In DNA, the CDR3 is TGTGCCAGCAGCGGAATCAGACATCGCAAAGAGACCCAGTACTTC. Translation gives CASSGIRHRKETQYF. This rearrangement joins TRBV6-1 to TRBJ2-5; D ambiguous. Germline V CDR1 and CDR2: MNHNS, SASEGT. V was pared by 6 bases and J by 3 bases, with 17 bases between. This CDR3 spans 15 amino acids.

This clonotype was counted at least ten times. The J gene is TRBJ2-2, the V gene TRBV10-3, with D hard to call. Germline CDR1 and CDR2: ENHRY and SYGVKD. V lost 3 bases to trimming and J lost 6 bases, with 8 bases between them. This CDR3 is 13 amino acids long. CDR3 sequence reads: CAISDKRPGELFF. The CDR3 coding sequence is TGTGCCATCAGTGACAAGAGGCCCGGGGAGCTGTTTTTT.

This clonotype showed up just a few times. The J gene is TRBJ1-2, the V gene TRBV25-1, with D unclear. Germline CDR1 reads MGHDK; CDR2 reads SYGVNS. Trimming pared 5 bases from V and 7 bases from J, leaving 11 bases between. This CDR3 is 12 amino acids long. Here the CDR3 DNA reads TGTGCCAGCAGTTACCGGACTATTGGCTACACCTTC. Its translation is CASSYRTIGYTF.

In regard to this clonotype: At one end the junction does not follow the germline gene, possibly because of a read error. The rearrangement joins TRBV7-2 to TRBJ2-5; tentatively, D is TRBD1 (6 bases). The V gene's germline CDR1 is SGHTA and CDR2 FQGNSA. The CDR3 sequence is 15 residues long. DNA for the CDR3: TGTGCCAGCAGCCTGGTTAGGGGGTACCATGAGACCCAGTACTTC. Translating gives CASSLVRGYHETQYF. Full variable domain (missing parts from reference TRBV7-2 and TRBJ2-5): GAGVSQSPSNKVTEKGKDVELRCDPISGHTALYWYRQSLGQGLEFLIYFQGNSAPDKSGLPSDRFSAERTGGSVSTLTIQRTQQEDSAVYLCASSLVRGYHETQYFGPGTRLLVL.

J is TRBJ1-5 and V is TRBV7-9; D remains unclear. The germline CDR1 and CDR2 sequences are SEHNR and FQNEAQ (reference sequence). Trimming cost V 1 base and J 4 bases, with 11 bases left between them. The CDR3 is made up of 15 amino acids. The CDR3 sequence is CASSLDLGGNQPQHF. CDR3 sequence (DNA): TGTGCCAGCAGCTTAGATCTTGGTGGGAATCAGCCCCAGCATTTT.

This clonotype was seen many times. The rearrangement links TRBV24-1 to TRBJ1-6; D perhaps matches TRBD1 (6 bases). The CDR3 is 16 amino acids. Trimming took 0 bases from V and 13 from J, leaving 18 bases between them. CDR1 is KGHDR, CDR2 SFDVKD, per germline. The CDR3 sequence: CATSDLGTGTQRPLHF. CDR3 nucleotide sequence: TGTGCCACCAGTGATTTGGGGACTGGGACACAGAGGCCCCTCCACTTT.

The chain carries TRBV24-1 and TRBJ2-1; TRBD2 matches at 9 bases. The CDR3 has 11 amino acids. Trimming at V came to 9 bases and at J to 10 bases, leaving 3 bases not matched to a gene. CDR1 and CDR2 from the germline V gene are KGHDR and SFDVKD. DNA of the CDR3: TGTGCCACCCGCGGGGGGGGGGAGCAGTTCTTC. Encoded protein: CATRGGGEQFF.

This clonotype occurred many times. V usage is TRBV12-3 or TRBV12-4 and J usage is TRBJ1-1, with D possibly being TRBD1 (6 bases). The CDR3 is made up of 15 amino acids. V was shortened by 2 bases and J by 7 bases, with 17 bases between the two germline ends. CDR3 coding DNA: TGTGCCAGCAGTTTAAGGTTGGCAGGGGCGAATGAAGCTTTCTTT. Protein sequence: CASSLRLAGANEAFF.

The chain recombines TRBV5-1 with TRBJ1-3; 9 nucleotides agree with TRBD1. The V segment lost 4 bases and the J segment 4 bases; nucleotides outside the gene matches: 6. CDR1 and CDR2 (germline): SGHRS, YFSETQ. This CDR3 contains 15 residues. The DNA of the CDR3 is TGCGCCAGCAGCGTAACAGGGGGCCCGGGAAACACCATATATTTT. Amino acid sequence: CASSVTGGPGNTIYF.

The rearrangement links TRBV9 to TRBJ1-1; perhaps TRBD1 as D (5 bases). The ends were cut back, 3 bases at V and 4 bases at J, with 16 bases in the middle. The CDR3 is 15 residues long. CDR1 and CDR2 (germline): SGDLS, YYNGEE. CDR3 sequence reads: CASSGNPGRSTEAFF. In DNA form, the CDR3 reads TGTGCCAGCAGCGGAAATCCGGGACGGAGCACTGAAGCTTTCTTT.

The chain carries TRBV5-1 and TRBJ1-1; D might be TRBD1 (6 bases). The CDR3 totals 13 residues. The V end was cut by 0 bases, the J end by 6 bases, with 9 bases between. Germline-derived CDR1 and CDR2 are SGHRS and YFSETQ. The CDR3 is CASSLGGPAEAFF. In DNA, the CDR3 is TGCGCCAGCAGCTTGGGGGGGCCGGCTGAAGCTTTCTTT.

The rearrangement joins TRBV25-1 to TRBJ1-2, with 7 bases fitting TRBD1. The V segment lost 1 base and the J segment 7 bases; nucleotides outside the gene matches: 9. This CDR3 has 15 amino acids. Germline CDR1 and CDR2: MGHDK and SYGVNS. Written as DNA, the CDR3 is TGTGCCAGCAGTGAATCGGGCAGGGGGGGCCTTGGCTACACCTTC. It yields the protein CASSESGRGGLGYTF.

This clonotype was observed at least ten times. The chain uses TRBV29-1 and TRBJ1-4; D is ambiguous. The germline gives CDR1 SQVTM, CDR2 ANQGSEA. The CDR3 totals 12 residues. Trimming left V 4 bases short and J 3 bases short, with 6 bases between. The CDR3 reads CSVGGANEKLFF. CDR3 nucleotide sequence: TGCAGCGTTGGGGGAGCTAATGAAAAACTGTTTTTT.

The chain has TRBV7-2 and TRBJ1-6, with D hard to call. The CDR3 is 14 amino acids. Germline CDR1 is SGHTA and CDR2 is FQGNSA. The ends were cut back, 3 bases at V and 14 bases at J, with 17 bases in the middle. The CDR3 is CASSFAAGLQALHF. CDR3 in DNA: TGTGCCAGCAGCTTTGCGGCGGGCCTGCAGGCCCTCCACTTT.

This rearrangement joins TRBV9 to TRBJ2-1; D may be TRBD1 or TRBD2 (6 bases each). The germline CDR1 and CDR2 sequences are SGDLS and YYNGEE. The CDR3 is 12 amino acids. The V end lost 3 bases, the J end lost 9 bases, and 10 bases lay between the germline ends. CDR3 sequence (DNA): TGTGCCAGCAGCGCTCGGGGGCTTGAGCAGTTCTTC. Amino acid sequence: CASSARGLEQFF.

This clonotype was recorded at least ten times. The rearrangement links TRBV6-2 or TRBV6-3 to TRBJ2-7; 10 bases match TRBD2. The germline CDR1 and CDR2 sequences are MNHEY and SVGEGT. J was trimmed by 6 bases and V by 0 bases; bases with no gene match: 2. This CDR3 has 14 amino acids. The CDR3: CASSYSLAGVEQYF. The CDR3 DNA follows: TGTGCCAGCAGTTACTCCCTAGCGGGGGTCGAGCAGTACTTC.

This clonotype was seen more than once but under ten times. The V call is TRBV4-1, the J call TRBJ2-1; no reliable D call. Germline V gene data show CDR1 as MGHRA and CDR2 as YSYEKL. The CDR3 spans 13 residues. V lost 4 bases and J 15 bases, leaving 19 bases between the germline ends. The CDR3 bases are TGCGCCAGCAGCCCCGTCACCACCCCTGGGCTGTTCTTC. This encodes CASSPVTTPGLFF.

This clonotype was seen more than once but under ten times. The rearrangement uses TRBV7-2 and TRBJ2-7; TRBD1 aligns across 7 bases. From germline, CDR1 is SGHTA and CDR2 FQGNSA. The CDR3 is 14 amino acids. V gave up 4 bases and J gave up 6 bases; unmatched junction bases: 9. CDR3 loop: CASSSRQGPLEQYF. Here the CDR3 DNA reads TGTGCCAGCAGCTCCAGACAGGGCCCTCTCGAGCAGTACTTC.